The 10 T cell receptor beta chains given below trace back to one sample, sequenced in a study of blood T cell repertoires in COVID-19 (dated by TCRdb to the early 2020s). The library was built by means of the immunoSEQ multiplex PCR assay. TCRdb retrieved this table from immuneACCESS and kept in-frame rearrangements only. Not all clones are present; in checked studies, unresolved V genes account for under half, and no reason is known for the remainder. The sample yields roughly 68,000 clones; roughly 85% were counted once. Roughly 25% of the sample is held by the ten biggest clonotypes. Sequencing was performed on peripheral blood. Every receptor here comes from a man over 45 with acute or convalescent COVID-19.

The chain links TRBV7-3 to TRBJ2-3; TRBD2 is a possible D gene (6 bases). In germline, CDR1 is SGHTA, CDR2 FQGTGA. V lost 1 base to trimming and J lost 1 base, with 9 bases between them. There are 15 residues in the CDR3. The CDR3 reads CASSLIGGGTDTQYF. The CDR3 DNA reads TGTGCCAGCAGCTTAATCGGCGGGGGCACAGATACGCAGTATTTT.

J is TRBJ2-1 and V is TRBV3-1 (or the pseudogene TRBV3-2); D remains ambiguous. The CDR3 has 14 amino acids. Germline V gives CDR1 LGHDT, CDR2 YNNKEL (reference sequence). Trimming stripped 4 bases from V and 5 bases from J, with 12 bases between. The CDR3 is CASSPLAPNNEQFF. The CDR3 nucleotides read TGTGCCAGCAGCCCCCTGGCCCCGAACAATGAGCAGTTCTTC.

V gene TRBV11-3 combines with J gene TRBJ2-5; a possible D gene is TRBD2 (6 bases). CDR3 length: 14 residues. Per germline, CDR1 SGHNT and CDR2 YENEEA. V was cut by 5 bases and J by 5 bases, with 15 bases left in between. The chain's CDR3 is CASSAGPGVETQYF. CDR3 in DNA: TGTGCCAGCAGCGCGGGTCCGGGAGTGGAGACCCAGTACTTC.

This clone was seen once. The chain combines TRBV21-1 with TRBJ1-3. TRBV21-1 is reported as a pseudogene. CDR3 size: 13 residues. CDR3 sequence: CASSKYEGNTIYF. Written as DNA, the CDR3 is TGTGCCAGCAGCAAATACGAGGGAAACACCATATATTTT.

V gene TRBV3-1 (or the pseudogene TRBV3-2) combines with J gene TRBJ2-7, with D uncertain. Trimming took off 0 bases at V and 2 bases at J, with 11 bases between the two ends. Germline V lookup: CDR1 LGHDT, CDR2 YNNKEL (reference sequence). This CDR3 contains 15 residues. Here the CDR3 DNA reads TGTGCCAGCAGCCAAGACGTAGTGAACGCCTACGAGCAGTACTTC. Amino acids: CASSQDVVNAYEQYF.

The chain joins TRBV7-3 to TRBJ2-5; tentative D call: TRBD2 (6 bases). Germline loops: CDR1 SGHTA, CDR2 FQGTGA. The V gene lost 4 bases and the J gene lost 5 bases, with 11 bases spanning the gap. CDR3 length: 13 residues. This chain's CDR3 is CASSSGLMETQYF. The CDR3, as DNA: TGTGCCAGCAGCTCGGGACTTATGGAGACCCAGTACTTC.

V is TRBV7-3 and J is TRBJ2-3, with 9 bases aligning to TRBD2. This CDR3 is built from 13 residues. V lost 5 bases and J lost 7; bases outside the gene matches: 4. CDR1 SGHTA and CDR2 FQGTGA come from the germline V gene. DNA for the CDR3: TGTGCCAGCAGCCGCGGGGGGGTTAATACGCAGTATTTT. It yields the protein CASSRGGVNTQYF. The full variable domain, in which reference TRBV7-3 and TRBJ2-3 provide the parts outside the CDR3, is GAGVSQTPSNKVTEKGKYVELRCDPISGHTALYWYRQSLGQGPEFLIYFQGTGAADDSGLPNDRFFAVRPEGSVSTLKIQRTERGDSAVYLCASSRGGVNTQYFGPGTRLTVL.

CDR3 residues: CASSYSRQRNTIYF. The CDR3 region has the DNA TGTGCCAGCAGTTACTCGCGACAGAGAAACACCATATATTTT. The chain couples TRBV6-5 to TRBJ1-3, with a tentative D call TRBD1 (5 bases). CDR1 and CDR2 from the germline V gene are MNHEY and SVGAGI. Trimming took off 0 bases at V and 5 bases at J, with 8 bases between the two ends. The CDR3 spans 14 residues.

The V and J genes are TRBV5-1 and TRBJ2-5; 7 bases map to TRBD2. This CDR3 has 14 amino acids. After removal of 6 bases from V and 3 bases from J, the junction contained 8 bases not matched to a gene. CDR1 and CDR2 from the germline V gene are SGHRS and YFSETQ. The CDR3 sequence is CASNQASGKETQYF. CDR3 sequence (DNA): TGCGCCAGCAATCAGGCTAGCGGTAAAGAGACCCAGTACTTC.

The chain carries TRBV11-3 and TRBJ2-1, with 7 bases that match TRBD1. The germline gives CDR1 SGHNT, CDR2 YENEEA. This CDR3 comprises 14 residues. Trimming cost V 2 bases and J 6 bases; bases outside gene matches: 4. The CDR3 is CASSLNRGGNEQFF. The CDR3 DNA is TGTGCCAGCAGCTTAAACAGGGGCGGCAATGAGCAGTTCTTC.